This T cell receptor (beta chain) is from a study of blood T cell repertoires in COVID-19. Background on the study: The United States, Italy and Spain supplied acute and convalescent COVID-19 samples. PBMCs, B-cell-depleted T cells, or T cells provided the cDNA or gDNA that made up the material.

As originally analysed: Nucleated cell counts were estimated from reference gene primer amplification. The repertoire was sequenced with immunoSEQ multiplex PCR; TCRdb's copy has only in-frame clones and lacks some. The V and J calls and clone size come from that table; D and trimming were worked out from the DNA. The sample lists 150,000 to 200,000 clones; 88% were seen once. The receptor's source is a human donor in a cohort sampled during active COVID-19. The specimen sequenced was peripheral blood.

The CDR3 nucleotides read TGTGCCAGCAGTTACATACTAGACAGGGATCAAGAGACCCAGTACTTC. It specifies CASSYILDRDQETQYF. The chain joins TRBV6-2 or TRBV6-3 to TRBJ2-5, with 7 bases that match TRBD1. Trimming removed 2 bases from V and 2 bases from J; junction bases left unmatched: 8. The CDR3 runs 16 residues. Looked up from germline, CDR1 is MNHEY and CDR2 is SVGEGT.